Listed here are 22 T cell receptor beta chains from one sample, sequenced in a study of OX40 agonist ivuxolimab in advanced cancers. The repertoire was sequenced with immunoSEQ multiplex PCR; TCRdb's copy has only in-frame clones and lacks some. The table shows some 77,000 clones, with approximately 90% occurring only once. The sequencing used CD4+ or CD8+ T cells sorted from blood, collected in a trial of the OX40 agonist ivuxolimab. The receptors come from an adult with an advanced solid tumor such as melanoma, head and neck, liver or kidney cancer.

The rearrangement uses TRBV6-5 and TRBJ2-7; the match to TRBD1 covers 8 bases. Germline assignment: CDR1 MNHEY and CDR2 SVGAGI. Germline trimming cut 8 bases from V and 3 bases from J; bases unmatched to any gene: 3. The CDR3 runs to 12 residues. The CDR3 here is CASSGQGYEQYF. CDR3 sequence (DNA): TGTGCCAGCTCCGGACAGGGCTACGAGCAGTACTTC.

On this clone: Different DNA sequences within this sample yield the same CDR3. The V gene is TRBV4-2, the J gene TRBJ2-7; D call uncertain. The germline V and J ends were trimmed by 3 bases and 4 bases, with 7 bases remaining between them. The CDR3 is 12 amino acids. The germline V gene encodes CDR1 LGHNA and CDR2 YNFKEQ. CDR3 in amino acids: CASSQGGYEQYF. CDR3 nucleotide sequence: TGTGCCAGCAGCCAGGGTGGTTACGAGCAGTACTTC.

J is TRBJ2-1 and V is TRBV21-1. TRBV21-1 counts as a pseudogene. CDR3 length equals 11 residues. CDR3 nucleotides: TGTGCCAGCGTCCAAGACAATGAGCAGTTCTTC. Translation gives CASVQDNEQFF.

The chain carries TRBV7-2 and TRBJ1-2; a possible D gene is TRBD1 (5 bases). In germline, CDR1 is SGHTA, CDR2 FQGNSA. This CDR3 comprises 13 residues. The V end lost 3 bases, the J end lost 2 bases, and 7 bases lay between the germline ends. The CDR3 reads CASSLAGNYGYTF. The CDR3 DNA follows: TGTGCCAGCAGCTTGGCAGGGAACTATGGCTACACCTTC. Filled out from reference TRBV7-2 and TRBJ1-2, the complete variable domain reads GAGVSQSPSNKVTEKGKDVELRCDPISGHTALYWYRQSLGQGLEFLIYFQGNSAPDKSGLPSDRFSAERTGGSVSTLTIQRTQQEDSAVYLCASSLAGNYGYTFGSGTRLTVV.

This chain joins TRBV7-9 and TRBJ2-2, with D tentatively TRBD2 (6 bases). Germline CDR1 reads SEHNR; CDR2 reads FQNEAQ (reference sequence). V was clipped by 5 bases and J by 0 bases, with 10 bases between them. The CDR3 extends over 15 amino acids. The DNA for the CDR3 is TGTGCCAGCAGCGCACGACTAGCGAACACCGGGGAGCTGTTTTTT. Amino acid sequence: CASSARLANTGELFF.

This chain connects TRBV27 to TRBJ2-1, with D possibly being TRBD2 (5 bases). CDR3 size: 15 residues. Germline values: CDR1 MNHEY, CDR2 SMNVEV (reference sequence). V was shortened by 0 bases and J by 3 bases, with 9 bases between the two germline ends. The CDR3 loop reads CASSLSSGFYNEQFF. The DNA for the CDR3 is TGTGCCAGCAGTTTATCGAGCGGTTTCTACAATGAGCAGTTCTTC.

The genes are TRBV25-1 and TRBJ2-3, with D uncertain. Germline V lookup: CDR1 MGHDK, CDR2 SYGVNS. The CDR3 is 15 amino acids. V was trimmed by 0 bases and J by 0 bases, leaving 7 bases between them. The DNA of the CDR3 is TGTGCCAGCAGTGAATACATAACTAGCACAGATACGCAGTATTTT. Its protein is CASSEYITSTDTQYF.

The chain joins TRBV19 to TRBJ2-1; 10 positions agree with TRBD1. The CDR3 is 14 amino acids. The germline CDR1 and CDR2 sequences are LNHDA and SQIVND (reference sequence). J lost 6 bases, V lost 6 bases, and 5 bases had no gene match. CDR3 residues: CASRRQGATNEQFF. CDR3 DNA: TGTGCCAGTAGAAGACAGGGGGCGACCAATGAGCAGTTCTTC.

CDR3 in amino acids: CASSQDRAGGDYEQYF. DNA of the CDR3: TGCGCCAGCAGCCAAGATCGGGCAGGGGGAGACTACGAGCAGTACTTC. The V call is TRBV4-3, the J call TRBJ2-7; 7 nucleotides match TRBD1. Germline CDR1 is LGHNA and CDR2 is YSLEER. The V and J ends lost 0 bases and 3 bases, in that order; junction bases with no gene match: 8. The CDR3 is 16 amino acids.

The chain links TRBV28 to TRBJ2-3, with 8 bases matching TRBD2. The length of the CDR3 is 14 residues. Per germline, CDR1 MDHEN and CDR2 SYDVKM. With 6 bases clipped from V and 0 bases from J, the junction kept 2 bases outside the gene matches. CDR3 DNA sequence: TGTGCCAGCAGCCCTAGCGGGAGCACAGATACGCAGTATTTT. Encoded protein: CASSPSGSTDTQYF.

This chain joins TRBV28 and TRBJ1-1; D not resolved. This CDR3 is built from 15 residues. Germline CDR1 MDHEN, CDR2 SYDVKM. Trimming left V 2 bases short and J 1 base short, with 11 bases between. The CDR3 DNA reads as TGTGCCAGCAGTTTAGTGCGCCCACGGAACACTGAAGCTTTCTTT. Protein: CASSLVRPRNTEAFF. Supplemented by reference TRBV28 and TRBJ1-1, the full variable domain reads DVKVTQSSRYLVKRTGEKVFLECVQDMDHENMFWYRQDPGLGLRLIYFSYDVKMKEKGDIPEGYSVSREKKERFSLILESASTNQTSMYLCASSLVRPRNTEAFFGQGTRLTVV.

This clone is a singleton in its sample. This rearrangement joins TRBV6-6 to TRBJ2-7, with TRBD2 as a possible D gene (5 bases). CDR3 length equals 15 residues. Trimming stripped 0 bases from V and 2 bases from J, with 11 bases between. Germline loops: CDR1 MNHNY, CDR2 SVGAGI (reference sequence). CDR3 residues: CASSYSPGLTYEQYF. DNA of the CDR3: TGTGCCAGCAGTTACTCACCCGGACTGACCTACGAGCAGTACTTC.

This sequence joins TRBV5-1 and TRBJ2-3; D call uncertain. The CDR3 has 12 amino acids. Germline values: CDR1 SGHRS, CDR2 YFSETQ. Between the trimmed V and J ends, which lost 0 bases and 3 bases, there was a span of 2 bases. The CDR3 DNA reads TGCGCCAGCAGCTTGGAAACAGATACGCAGTATTTT. The encoded protein is CASSLETDTQYF.

The chain links TRBV21-1 to TRBJ2-2; the table's D call, TRBD1, was not checked against the DNA. TRBV21-1 is flagged as a pseudogene. CDR3 length equals 18 residues. The CDR3 sequence is CASSKALRDRGHAGELFF. In nucleotides, the CDR3 is TGTGCCAGCAGCAAAGCGCTTAGGGACAGGGGGCATGCCGGGGAGCTGTTTTTT.

The V and J genes are TRBV11-2 and TRBJ2-5; TRBD2 agrees at 11 bases. Germline V gives CDR1 SGHAT, CDR2 FQNNGV. V dropped 7 bases and J dropped 4; count of bases not matched to a gene: 8. The CDR3 extends over 15 amino acids. CDR3 DNA: TGTGCCAGCACCCGACTAGCGGGAATATCAGAGACCCAGTACTTC. This translates into CASTRLAGISETQYF.

This clone was seen once. The chain combines TRBV27 with TRBJ2-3; D is unclear. The CDR3 is made up of 14 amino acids. Trimming cost V 6 bases and J 6 bases, with 16 bases left between them. The germline V gene has CDR1 MNHEY and CDR2 SMNVEV (reference sequence). CDR3 in amino acids: CASRNPGPVDTQYF. CDR3 bases: TGTGCCAGCAGAAATCCGGGCCCCGTGGATACGCAGTATTTT.

The V and J genes are TRBV9 and TRBJ2-3; the D gene is possibly TRBD2 (5 bases). V lost 4 bases and J 0 bases, leaving 15 bases between the germline ends. The CDR3 is made up of 16 amino acids. Germline V gene lookup returns CDR1 SGDLS and CDR2 YYNGEE. CDR3 amino acids: CASSPRLTKSTDTQYF. Here the CDR3 DNA reads TGTGCCAGCAGCCCCAGACTAACGAAGAGCACAGATACGCAGTATTTT. Using reference TRBV9 and TRBJ2-3 for the parts outside the CDR3, the full variable domain is DSGVTQTPKHLITATGQRVTLRCSPRSGDLSVYWYQQSLDQGLQFLIQYYNGEERAKGNILERFSAQQFPDLHSELNLSSLELGDSALYFCASSPRLTKSTDTQYFGPGTRLTVL.

This clone has more than one count but fewer than ten. The CDR3 sequence is CASRRTSGRSGELFF. In nucleotides, the CDR3 is TGTGCCAGCAGGCGGACTAGCGGGAGGTCTGGGGAGCTGTTTTTT. The chain links TRBV7-2 to TRBJ2-2; 14 bases map to TRBD2. V lost 6 bases, J lost 8 bases, and 5 bases stayed unmatched. Per germline, CDR1 SGHTA and CDR2 FQGNSA. The CDR3 is 15 residues long. The entire variable domain, with the rest obtained from reference TRBV7-2 and TRBJ2-2, is as follows: GAGVSQSPSNKVTEKGKDVELRCDPISGHTALYWYRQSLGQGLEFLIYFQGNSAPDKSGLPSDRFSAERTGGSVSTLTIQRTQQEDSAVYLCASRRTSGRSGELFFGEGSRLTVL.

The chain carries TRBV28 and TRBJ2-1; D may match TRBD1 or TRBD2 (5 bases each). The CDR3 runs to 14 residues. Looked up from germline, CDR1 is MDHEN and CDR2 is SYDVKM. V lost 4 bases to trimming and J lost 10 bases, with 17 bases between them. This chain's CDR3 is CASSSPPRDGEQFF. The CDR3 DNA sequence: TGTGCCAGCAGTTCCCCCCCCAGGGACGGGGAGCAGTTCTTC. Supplemented by reference TRBV28 and TRBJ2-1, the full variable domain reads DVKVTQSSRYLVKRTGEKVFLECVQDMDHENMFWYRQDPGLGLRLIYFSYDVKMKEKGDIPEGYSVSREKKERFSLILESASTNQTSMYLCASSSPPRDGEQFFGPGTRLTVL.

DNA for the CDR3: TGTGCCAGCAGCGTAGACAGGGGCTCCTCCTACGAGCAGTACTTC. Its translation is CASSVDRGSSYEQYF. V and J are TRBV7-2 and TRBJ2-7, with TRBD1 matching 8 bases. Germline values: CDR1 SGHTA, CDR2 FQGNSA. The V gene end was trimmed by 5 bases and the J gene end by 0 bases; junction bases not matched to a gene: 6. There are 15 residues in the CDR3. Using reference TRBV7-2 and TRBJ2-7 for the parts outside the CDR3, the full variable domain is GAGVSQSPSNKVTEKGKDVELRCDPISGHTALYWYRQSLGQGLEFLIYFQGNSAPDKSGLPSDRFSAERTGGSVSTLTIQRTQQEDSAVYLCASSVDRGSSYEQYFGPGTRLTVT.

The chain is built from TRBV5-1 and TRBJ2-5; unclear D gene. V was shortened by 2 bases and J by 7 bases, with 15 bases between the two germline ends. Germline assignment: CDR1 SGHRS and CDR2 YFSETQ. This CDR3 is 14 amino acids long. CDR3 sequence (DNA): TGCGCCAGCAGCTTCGACGGCCCGCTCCGGACCCAGTACTTC. It encodes CASSFDGPLRTQYF. Looking up the rest from reference TRBV5-1 and TRBJ2-5 gives the full variable domain: KAGVTQTPRYLIKTRGQQVTLSCSPISGHRSVSWYQQTPGQGLQFLFEYFSETQRNKGNFPGRFSGRQFSNSRSEMNVSTLELGDSALYLCASSFDGPLRTQYFGPGTRLLVL.

This clone is a singleton in its sample. The rearrangement joins TRBV5-1 to TRBJ1-4, with D tentatively TRBD1 (5 bases). There are 18 residues in the CDR3. V gave up 1 base and J gave up 0 bases, with 16 bases separating them. Germline V gene sequence: CDR1 SGHRS, CDR2 YFSETQ. CDR3: CASSLSDSGPATNEKLFF. DNA for the CDR3: TGCGCCAGCAGCTTGAGTGATTCGGGGCCCGCAACTAATGAAAAACTGTTTTTT.